This T cell receptor beta chain originates from a study of beta chain features in type 1 diabetes (dated by TCRdb to about 2018). As for the study more broadly: Mean age, gender distribution, total cell number and subset yield were not different between patients and healthy donors. The study compared TCRB repertoires of sorted circulating CD4+ T cell subsets between recently diagnosed type 1 diabetes patients and matched healthy donors. A total of 107,917,701 sorted cells were examined across all samples, and the number of cells per subset was strongly correlated with RNA yield. Naive and central memory subsets were obtained from all 30 or so donors, but regulatory and stem cell-like memory subsets were isolated from only 8 patients and roughly eight healthy donors. Study-wide findings and limitations: Patients with type 1 diabetes made fewer insertions and deleted more nucleotides at VDJ recombination sites, implying thymic rearrangement abnormalities. PCR might favor shorter templates, but patient and control samples were amplified and corrected together, so any skew would affect both groups equally. Because cDNA was sequenced instead of genomic DNA, highly expressing activated cells could be over-represented, though the groups showed no difference in activation or CD3 levels. Only small numbers of individuals were included in the HLA sub-analyses, which left unresolved whether HLA type had any influence on TCRB rearrangement. Type 1 diabetes patients showed a moderate but significant shortening of TCRB CDR3 length in all four CD4+ subsets. The naive, central memory and regulatory TCRB repertoires appeared to resemble one another more closely among patients than among healthy donors.

Each donor gave one peripheral blood draw, averaging approximately 110 mL, which was collected into heparinised tubes. A BD FACSAria II and a panel including CD45RO, CCR7, CD25, CD127, CD95 and CD27 were used to sort naive, central memory, regulatory and stem cell-like memory CD4+ T cells. A purity above 98% was achieved for all sorted populations. Right away, PBMCs were isolated by Lymphoprep density gradient centrifugation and were stained directly, with no culture step. To minimize batch effects, samples were stained and sorted in pairs, one healthy donor with one patient per experiment. The High Capacity cDNA Reverse Transcription Kit was used to reverse transcribe all of the isolated RNA, meaning that expressed TCRB transcripts were what got sequenced. For stem cell-like memory T cell samples, survey-depth immunoSEQ sequencing was used, averaging about 1 million total reads per sample. After sorted cells were lysed in RLT buffer, RNA was extracted with DNase-treated RNeasy Micro or Mini kits, with the choice depending on cell number. Each cell subset was processed separately to prevent cross-contamination, with patient and healthy donor samples processed together. The immunoSEQ multiplex PCR was used to amplify TCRB sequences from cDNA, yielding 87-bp fragments that span the CDR3 region. Amplicons were sequenced on the Illumina HiSeq platform. In the paper's pipeline: Synthetic template baselines were used to correct PCR bias computationally, reads within Hamming distance 2 were collapsed, and singletons that could not be merged were discarded. Reads were aligned to IMGT to assign V, D and J genes, CDR3 length, and insertions or deletions at six rearrangement sites. Clonotype counts were normalized to sorted cell number within each subset before computing true diversity and Gini coefficients with the tcR R package. The overlap coefficient, calculated on TCRB nucleotide sequences, was used to measure repertoire sharing. Held by TCRdb, this immuneACCESS table contains in-frame sequences only and omits some clones. Under half of the omission traces to an unresolved V gene where checked; the cause of the rest is unknown. Clone size and V and J calls were adopted from that table, with D and trimming inferred from the DNA. The sample table contains fewer than 25,000 clones; only one count was recorded for about 53% of them. Around 0.45% of the sample goes to the ten largest clones.

This clone appeared once. Its antigen is unknown. Nothing much larger sits one base from this clone, and base qualities are not available. Via the germline V gene, CDR1 is LGHNA and CDR2 YNFKEQ. Trimmed from V: 0 bases; trimmed from J: 4 bases; junction bases lacking a gene match: 17. Measured from the cysteine to the phenylalanine, the CDR3 is 20 residues long. The only DNA kept is the CDR3, 60 bases in frame from the first base. The material sequenced was stem cell memory CD4+ T cells from blood. Explained via the paper, the cell subset or site label denotes: stem cell-like memory CD4+ T cells. Rearrangement joined TRBV4-2 to TRBJ2-3; 9 nucleotides in the junction match TRBD2. The source of this sequence is a man younger than 30 in good health. The CDR3 sequence is CASSQDRSRGGAGIPDTQYF. DNA sequence: TGTGCCAGCAGCCAAGATCGTTCACGCGGGGGGGCCGGGATCCCAGATACGCAGTATTTT.